This passage covers 23 T cell receptor beta chains from one sample sequenced in a study of regulatory T cells in long-lasting Graves disease. Arm-PCR of CDR3 regions with iRepertoire HTBI primers generated TCR beta libraries. In TCRdb, the multiplex PCR reads were re-called with MiXCR into one record per CDR3 protein. The sample carries 300,000 to 400,000 distinct CDR3 sequences, around a fifth recorded once. Time point described: persistent/refractory GD, antithyroid drugs over 5 years with positive TRAb. Researchers made the TCR library from RNA that was extracted from PBMCs. The sequenced sample was peripheral blood mononuclear cells (PBMCs), obtained when the disease was refractory, from a patient treated with antithyroid drugs. These receptors were taken from a female donor with Graves disease.

This clonotype has a count of ten or more. The chain uses TRBV6-2 or TRBV6-3 and TRBJ1-3, with no clear D. The CDR3 contains 18 residues. The V and J ends lost 5 bases and 4 bases respectively, with 24 bases between them. Per the germline V gene, CDR1 is MNHEY and CDR2 is SVGEGT. In nucleotides, the CDR3 is TGTGCCAGCAGTGAAGCCCCCGGTACTGCGCTTACCGGAAACACCATATATTTT. Amino acid sequence: CASSEAPGTALTGNTIYF.

This clonotype was seen a handful of times. The chain links TRBV9 to TRBJ1-6, with D possibly TRBD1 on 6 matching bases. Germline loops: CDR1 SGDLS, CDR2 YYNGEE. The CDR3 length is 14 residues. The V end was cut by 4 bases, the J end by 7 bases, with 12 bases between. The DNA of the CDR3 is TGTGCCAGCAGCCGCGGACAGTTGAATTCACCCCTCCACTTT. Residues: CASSRGQLNSPLHF. The entire variable domain, with the rest obtained from reference TRBV9 and TRBJ1-6, is as follows: DSGVTQTPKHLITATGQRVTLRCSPRSGDLSVYWYQQSLDQGLQFLIQYYNGEERAKGNILERFSAQQFPDLHSELNLSSLELGDSALYFCASSRGQLNSPLHFGNGTRLTVT.

V gene TRBV28 combines with J gene TRBJ2-3, with D possibly being TRBD2 (5 bases). V was trimmed by 6 bases and J by 6 bases, leaving 13 bases between them. The germline CDR1 and CDR2 sequences are MDHEN and SYDVKM. This CDR3 spans 13 amino acids. CDR3 nucleotide sequence: TGTGCCAGCAGCACGCCTTGGGAGGATACGCAGTATTTT. It translates to CASSTPWEDTQYF.

This clonotype was recorded a few times. This chain links TRBV30 with TRBJ1-3; TRBD1 aligns across 10 bases. The CDR3 is made up of 13 amino acids. CDR1 is GTSNPN, CDR2 SVGIG, per germline (reference sequence). J gave up 4 bases and V 7 bases, and 4 bases lay outside the gene matches. CDR3 coding DNA: TGTGCCTCGGGACAGGGGCCCGGAAACACCATATATTTT. Protein sequence: CASGQGPGNTIYF.

This chain joins TRBV30 and TRBJ2-7, with 8 bases lining up with TRBD1. The germline CDR1 and CDR2 sequences are GTSNPN and SVGIG (reference sequence). V lost 3 bases, J lost 2 bases, and 3 bases stayed unmatched. CDR3 length equals 13 residues. CDR3: CAWSQQGAYEQYF. CDR3 DNA sequence: TGTGCCTGGAGCCAACAGGGGGCCTACGAGCAGTACTTC.

This sequence joins TRBV12-3 or TRBV12-4 and TRBJ2-3; the D gene could be TRBD1 or TRBD2 (5 bases each). Deletions cut 5 bases from V and 8 bases from J, with 26 bases between. There are 17 residues in the CDR3. For the CDR3, the DNA is TGTGCCAGCAGTCCTAGAGGGCAGGGAAGAACATCGATTACGCAGTATTTT. Encoded protein: CASSPRGQGRTSITQYF.

This clonotype was recorded many times. The V gene is TRBV11-3, the J gene TRBJ2-5; TRBD2 agrees at 8 bases. The CDR3 loop spans 16 amino acids. Per germline, CDR1 SGHNT and CDR2 YENEEA. Trimming cost V 4 bases and J 1 base; bases outside gene matches: 8. CDR3 sequence reads: CASSSRSGSGQETQYF. CDR3 bases: TGTGCCAGCAGCTCTCGGAGCGGGAGTGGCCAAGAGACCCAGTACTTC.

In this sample, this clonotype turned up many times. This chain connects TRBV6-5 to TRBJ1-1, with D perhaps matching TRBD1 (6 bases). The V gene's germline CDR1 is MNHEY and CDR2 SVGAGI. The CDR3 contains 15 residues. V was trimmed by 2 bases and J by 4 bases, leaving 14 bases between them. The CDR3 is CASSYGGLVSTEAFF. The DNA of the CDR3 is TGTGCCAGCAGTTACGGGGGCCTGGTCTCCACTGAAGCTTTCTTT.

This clonotype was recorded many times. The chain combines TRBV28 with TRBJ2-7, with D possibly TRBD2 on 6 matching bases. The CDR3 is 17 amino acids. Germline CDR1 is MDHEN and CDR2 is SYDVKM. Trimming left V 2 bases short and J 3 bases short, with 20 bases between. CDR3 coding DNA: TGTGCCAGCAGTTTAGCGGGACTCCGGCAGACCTTCTACGAGCAGTACTTC. Translating gives CASSLAGLRQTFYEQYF.

A few counts support this clonotype. V gene TRBV7-2 combines with J gene TRBJ2-7; TRBD2 is a possible D gene (5 bases). V lost 2 bases and J 3 bases, leaving 11 bases between the germline ends. Germline V gene lookup returns CDR1 SGHTA and CDR2 FQGNSA. The CDR3 loop spans 14 amino acids. The DNA for the CDR3 is TGTGCCAGCAGCTTATGGACTGAAAACTACGAGCAGTACTTC. Its protein product is CASSLWTENYEQYF. Drawing the rest from reference TRBV7-2 and TRBJ2-7, the complete variable domain is GAGVSQSPSNKVTEKGKDVELRCDPISGHTALYWYRQSLGQGLEFLIYFQGNSAPDKSGLPSDRFSAERTGGSVSTLTIQRTQQEDSAVYLCASSLWTENYEQYFGPGTRLTVT.

To note about this clonotype: A read error may account for a junction end that differs from germline. CDR3 coding DNA: TGTGCCAGCAGCTCCTCAGAACAGGGGAGATCTGAGGCTTTCTTT. Translation: CASSSSEQGRSEAFF. The rearrangement uses TRBV7-9 and TRBJ1-1, with 7 bases matching TRBD1. The germline V gene has CDR1 SEHNR and CDR2 FQNEAQ (reference sequence). This CDR3 is 15 amino acids long.

This clonotype was observed a handful of times. The CDR3 region is CASSPTLAGNSYEQYF. As DNA, the CDR3 is TGTGCCAGCAGCCCCACTTTAGCGGGAAACTCCTACGAGCAGTACTTC. The chain recombines TRBV13 with TRBJ2-7; 8 bases match TRBD2. Trimming cost V 5 bases and J 0 bases; bases outside gene matches: 9. This CDR3 region has 16 residues. Germline V lookup: CDR1 PRHDT, CDR2 FYEKMQ (reference sequence). Full variable domain (rest looked up from reference TRBV13 and TRBJ2-7): AAGVIQSPRHLIKEKRETATLKCYPIPRHDTVYWYQQGPGQDPQFLISFYEKMQSDKGSIPDRFSAQQFSDYHSELNMSSLELGDSALYFCASSPTLAGNSYEQYFGPGTRLTVT.

This clonotype was found many times. The V gene is TRBV12-3 or TRBV12-4, the J gene TRBJ1-5; TRBD1 matches at 8 bases. CDR3 length equals 15 residues. V lost 6 bases and J lost 4; bases outside the gene matches: 8. The CDR3 DNA is TGTGCCAGCAGGTTCGGGACAGGACGGAATCAGCCCCAGCATTTT. Its protein product is CASRFGTGRNQPQHF.

To note about this clonotype: It may be a read error: a sequence one base away is much more abundant. The rearrangement uses TRBV2 and TRBJ2-5; tentative D call: TRBD2 (6 bases). This CDR3 is built from 16 residues. The germline V gene has CDR1 SNHLY and CDR2 FYNNEI. In DNA, the CDR3 is TGTACCAGCAGACGAAGGATGGGGCGGGGACAAGAGACCCAGTACTTC. It is translated as CTSRRRMGRGQETQYF. Supplemented by reference TRBV2 and TRBJ2-5, the full variable domain reads EPEVTQTPSHQVTQMGQEVILRCVPISNHLYFYWYRQILGQKVEFLVSFYNNEISEKSEIFDDQFSVERPDGSNFTLKIRSTKLEDSAMYFCTSRRRMGRGQETQYFGPGTRLLVL.

This clonotype was recorded many times. The rearrangement uses TRBV18 and TRBJ1-6; D unclear. Per the germline V gene, CDR1 is KGHSH and CDR2 is LQKENI. Trimming cost V 3 bases and J 10 bases, with 13 bases left between them. The CDR3 extends over 14 amino acids. The chain's CDR3 is CASSPDRAASPLHF. CDR3 sequence (DNA): TGTGCCAGCTCACCGGATAGGGCGGCCTCACCCCTCCACTTT.

V and J are TRBV4-3 and TRBJ1-1; possible D gene TRBD1, 5 bases. Germline V gene lookup returns CDR1 LGHNA and CDR2 YSLEER. The CDR3 consists of 13 residues. The germline V and J ends were trimmed by 0 bases and 11 bases, with 13 bases remaining between them. The CDR3 DNA sequence: TGCGCCAGCAGCCAAGAGGGGGAGGGGTCGGCTTTCTTT. Its translation is CASSQEGEGSAFF.

The table lists this clonotype with many counts. The genes are TRBV6-1 and TRBJ1-5, with D perhaps matching TRBD1 (5 bases). The CDR3 runs 16 residues. Germline V gene sequence: CDR1 MNHNS, CDR2 SASEGT. V was trimmed by 11 bases and J by 4 bases, leaving 24 bases between them. The chain's CDR3 is CASNPRSDYRNQPQHF. CDR3 in DNA: TGTGCCTCCAACCCCCGCAGCGATTACAGGAATCAGCCCCAGCATTTT.

Details on this clonotype: At one end, the junction sequence differs from germline, possibly due to a read error. The chain joins TRBV7-7 to TRBJ1-6; tentative D call: TRBD1 (6 bases). CDR1 and CDR2 (germline): SSHAT, FNYEAQ (reference sequence). CDR3 length: 17 residues. CDR3 amino acids: CASSSQGNDRWNSPLHF. CDR3 bases: TGTGCTAGCAGCTCCCAGGGGAATGACAGATGGAATTCACCCCTCCACTTT. The variable domain in full, with the rest retrieved from reference TRBV7-7 and TRBJ1-6, is GAGVSQSPRYKVTKRGQDVTLRCDPISSHATLYWYQQALGQGPEFLTYFNYEAQPDKSGLPSDRFSAERPEGSISTLTIQRTEQRDSAMYRCASSSQGNDRWNSPLHFGNGTRLTVT.

CDR3 sequence (DNA): TGTGCCAGCAGTTCCGGACAGGGGCGAGGGTCCTACGAGCAGTACTTC. Translating gives CASSSGQGRGSYEQYF. J is TRBJ2-7 and V is TRBV6-9; the match to TRBD1 covers 9 bases. The germline gives CDR1 MNHGY, CDR2 SVAAGI. Trimming cost V 4 bases and J 1 base; bases outside gene matches: 8. This CDR3 has 16 residues.

V usage is TRBV7-3 and J usage is TRBJ2-5; 8 positions match TRBD1. The germline V gene encodes CDR1 SGHTA and CDR2 FQGTGA. CDR3 length: 12 residues. J lost 5 bases, V lost 5 bases, and 1 base had no gene match. CDR3 in DNA: TGTGCCAGCAGCAGGGACAGGGAGACCCAGTACTTC. This sequence encodes CASSRDRETQYF.

This clonotype came up a few times. The V and J genes are TRBV12-3 or TRBV12-4 and TRBJ1-5, with D possibly being TRBD1 (5 bases). Trimming took 3 bases from V and 2 from J, leaving 14 bases between them. The CDR3 contains 16 residues. This CDR3 reads CASSFNGGSGNQPQHF. The DNA for the CDR3 is TGTGCCAGCAGTTTTAACGGGGGATCGGGCAATCAGCCCCAGCATTTT.

The rearrangement joins TRBV4-1 to TRBJ2-5; TRBD1 might be the D (6 bases). The CDR3 has 14 amino acids. The germline V gene encodes CDR1 MGHRA and CDR2 YSYEKL. Deletions cut 4 bases from V and 2 bases from J, with 11 bases between. This CDR3 reads CASSLRDTQETQYF. The CDR3 bases are TGCGCCAGCAGCCTCCGGGACACTCAAGAGACCCAGTACTTC.

This clonotype occurred many times. One junction end does not reproduce the germline sequence, and a read error may be involved. This chain joins TRBV5-1 and TRBJ2-7; 9 nucleotides agree with TRBD1. This CDR3 has 14 amino acids. The germline V gene has CDR1 SGHRS and CDR2 YFSETQ. The CDR3 coding sequence is TGTGCCAGCAGCTCAGGGACAGGGAGCTACGAGCAGTACTTC. Translation gives CASSSGTGSYEQYF.